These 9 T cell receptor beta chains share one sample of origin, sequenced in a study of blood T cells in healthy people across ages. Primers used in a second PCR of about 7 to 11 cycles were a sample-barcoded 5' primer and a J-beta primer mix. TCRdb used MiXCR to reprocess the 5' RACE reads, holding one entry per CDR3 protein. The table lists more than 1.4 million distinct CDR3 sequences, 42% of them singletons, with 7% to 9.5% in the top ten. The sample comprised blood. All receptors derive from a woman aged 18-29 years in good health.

CDR3 coding DNA: TGTGCCAGCTCCTGGGGGCGACAGCTTACAGATACGCAGTATTTT. Translation: CASSWGRQLTDTQYF. The chain is built from TRBV18 and TRBJ2-3; perhaps TRBD1 as D (6 bases). With 6 bases removed from V and 3 bases from J, the gap between germline ends came to 16 bases. CDR1 and CDR2 from the germline V gene are KGHSH and LQKENI. The CDR3 is 15 residues long.

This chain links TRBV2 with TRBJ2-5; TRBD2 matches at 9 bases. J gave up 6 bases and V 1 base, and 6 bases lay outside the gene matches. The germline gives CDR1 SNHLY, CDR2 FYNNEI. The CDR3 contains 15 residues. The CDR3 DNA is TGTGCCAGCAGTGAAGAGCGGGGGGATGTGAAGACCCAGTACTTC. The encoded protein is CASSEERGDVKTQYF. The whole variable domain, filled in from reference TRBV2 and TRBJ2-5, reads EPEVTQTPSHQVTQMGQEVILRCVPISNHLYFYWYRQILGQKVEFLVSFYNNEISEKSEIFDDQFSVERPDGSNFTLKIRSTKLEDSAMYFCASSEERGDVKTQYFGPGTRLLVL.

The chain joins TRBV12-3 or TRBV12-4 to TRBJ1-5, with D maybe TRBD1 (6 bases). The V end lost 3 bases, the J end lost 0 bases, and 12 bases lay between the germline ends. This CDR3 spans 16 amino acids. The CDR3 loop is CASSFWTEFSNQPQHF. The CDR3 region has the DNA TGTGCCAGCAGTTTTTGGACAGAGTTTAGCAATCAGCCCCAGCATTTT.

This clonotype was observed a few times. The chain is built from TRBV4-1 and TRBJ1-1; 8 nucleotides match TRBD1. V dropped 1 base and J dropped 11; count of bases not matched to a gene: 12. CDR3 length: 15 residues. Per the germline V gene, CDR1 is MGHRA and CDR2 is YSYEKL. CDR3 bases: TGCGCCAGCAGCCAAGGCAGACAACAGGGGGTTCTGGCTTTCTTT. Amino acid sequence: CASSQGRQQGVLAFF.

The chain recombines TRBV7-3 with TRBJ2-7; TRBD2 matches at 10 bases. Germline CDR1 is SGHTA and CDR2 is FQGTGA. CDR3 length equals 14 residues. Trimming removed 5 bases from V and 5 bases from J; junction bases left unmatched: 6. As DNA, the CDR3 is TGTGCCAGCAGCCCGGGACTAGCGACGCACGAGCAGTACTTC. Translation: CASSPGLATHEQYF.

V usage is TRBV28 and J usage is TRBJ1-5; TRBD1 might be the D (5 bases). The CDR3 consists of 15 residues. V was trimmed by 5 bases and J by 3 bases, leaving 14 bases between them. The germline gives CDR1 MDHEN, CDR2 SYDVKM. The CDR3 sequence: CASSLRGFINQPQHF. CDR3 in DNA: TGTGCCAGCAGTCTTCGGGGGTTTATCAATCAGCCCCAGCATTTT.

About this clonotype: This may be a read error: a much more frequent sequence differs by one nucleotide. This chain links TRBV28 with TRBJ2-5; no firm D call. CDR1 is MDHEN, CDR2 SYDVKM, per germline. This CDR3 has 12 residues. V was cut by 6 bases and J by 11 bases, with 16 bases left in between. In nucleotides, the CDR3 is TGTGCCAGCAGGTTTGATCGTTCTGAGCAGTACTTC. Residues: CASRFDRSEQYF.

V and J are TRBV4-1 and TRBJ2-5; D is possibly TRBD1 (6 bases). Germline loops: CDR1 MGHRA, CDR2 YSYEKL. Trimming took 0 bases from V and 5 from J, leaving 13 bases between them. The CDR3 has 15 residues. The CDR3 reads CASSQEGRGTETQYF. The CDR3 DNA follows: TGCGCCAGCAGCCAAGAAGGTAGGGGGACGGAGACCCAGTACTTC.

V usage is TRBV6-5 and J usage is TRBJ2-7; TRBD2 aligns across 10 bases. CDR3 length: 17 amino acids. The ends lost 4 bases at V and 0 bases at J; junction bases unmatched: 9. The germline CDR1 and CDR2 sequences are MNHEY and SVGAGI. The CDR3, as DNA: TGTGCCAGCAGTTCCGCTAGCGGGGGACCCGGCTCCTACGAGCAGTACTTC. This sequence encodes CASSSASGGPGSYEQYF.